This T cell receptor beta chain comes out of a study of blood T cell repertoires in COVID-19 (dated by TCRdb to 2018 to 2020). Notes on the research overall: Collaborator samples came from the United States, Italy and Spain and covered acute and convalescent phases of COVID-19. The prospective study material was composed of cDNA or gDNA derived from T cells, B-cell-depleted T cells, or PBMCs. The dataset comprised deeply sampled blood TCRbeta repertoires from subjects exposed to, actively infected with, or recovered from COVID-19. The repertoires were made available in a free public database intended to serve as a resource for research on the immune response to SARS-CoV-2. Samples came from the ongoing ImmuneRACE study (first 160 participants) plus 1,254 subjects from 6 global collaborators. Sample metadata almost always included a de-identified subject ID, COVID-19 status, age in years and sex. Where available, HLA class I and class II types were taken from metadata supplied by the sample provider and were not determined by assay-based typing.

The immunoSEQ Assay, a bias-controlled multiplex PCR, was used to amplify TCRbeta CDR3 regions from genomic DNA. Under the source paper's analysis protocol: Within the assay, amplification of reference gene primers was used to estimate how many nucleated cells each sample contained. Sequence reads were collapsed and filtered to measure the absolute abundance of every unique TCRbeta CDR3 rearrangement. For each sample, productive Simpson clonality was calculated as the square root of Simpson's diversity index across productive rearrangements. TCRdb took this table from immuneACCESS and kept in-frame rearrangements with V and J called. Such tables lack part of the clones; where checked against another copy, unresolved V genes explain under half of the gap, and the rest is unexplained. D and trimming come from the DNA, and the V and J calls and clone size come from that table. The sample records 200,000 to 250,000 clones, roughly 86% of which are singletons. The ten largest account for around 2.8% of the sample.

What the research found in general, with its limitations: The quantity of clinical and demographic metadata differed by source and by participant and was supplied without curation.

A single count supports this clone. Its antigen is still unknown. No base quality information exists; no much larger clone differs at one position. Collaborating institutions collected whole blood in K2EDTA tubes following their own protocols. For TCRbeta analysis, collaborators shipped samples in one of three forms: frozen whole blood, isolated PBMCs, or DNA extracted from either of those sample types. The TCR comes from a woman aged 55-69 years with acute or convalescent COVID-19. The specimen sequenced was peripheral blood.

The CDR3: CASSENSPGGSREKLFF. The nucleotide sequence is given as TGTGCCAGCAGTGAAAACTCGCCGGGGGGCTCAAGGGAAAAACTGTTTTTT. The chain uses TRBV6-1 and TRBJ1-4; TRBD1 is perhaps the D gene, given 6 matching bases. The germline V gene provides CDR1 MNHNS and CDR2 SASEGT. Counted from cysteine to phenylalanine, this CDR3 has 17 amino acids. Kept here is only the CDR3 DNA, which spans 51 bases and is read in frame from base 1. A distance of 21 bases separates the germline ends of V and J, which lose 2 bases and 8 bases respectively.